The entry below describes one T cell receptor (beta chain). The clone's antigen remains unknown. No per-base quality is available; no much larger clone lies one base away. CDR1 and CDR2 are drawn from the germline V gene: SGHAT, FQNNGV. The CDR3 runs 16 residues from the cysteine to the phenylalanine. CDR3 DNA only is kept here, 48 bases in frame from base 1. V was cut back by 2 bases and J by 5 bases, leaving a gap of 17 bases between them. Whole blood was collected in K2EDTA tubes by collaborating institutions according to the institutions' own protocols. For TCRbeta analysis, collaborators shipped samples as frozen whole blood, isolated PBMCs, or DNA extracted from either of those sample types. This sample stems from a study of blood T cell repertoires in COVID-19 (TCRdb year 2020). Regarding the complete study: The collaborator samples originated in the United States, Italy and Spain and spanned the acute and convalescent phases of COVID-19. A freely available public database, intended as a resource for researchers studying the immune response to SARS-CoV-2, is where the repertoires were released. Subjects who had been exposed to COVID-19, were actively infected with it, or had recovered from it provided the deeply sampled blood TCRbeta repertoires that made up the dataset. The samples were drawn from the first 160 participants of the ongoing ImmuneRACE study and from some 1,300 subjects provided by 6 global collaborators. Where available, HLA class I and class II types were obtained from metadata supplied by the sample provider rather than from assay-based typing. Nearly every sample came with metadata listing a de-identified subject ID, COVID-19 status, age in years and sex. The material from the prospective study consisted of cDNA or gDNA derived from T cells, B-cell-depleted T cells, or PBMCs. The investigation overall reported the following: The amount of clinical and demographic metadata varied by source and participant and was provided uncurated.

TCRbeta CDR3 regions were amplified from genomic DNA using the immunoSEQ Assay, a bias-controlled multiplex PCR. The authors' pipeline ran thus. The number of nucleated cells in each sample was estimated from the amplification of reference gene primers within the assay. To quantify the absolute abundance of each unique TCRbeta CDR3 rearrangement, sequence reads were collapsed and filtered. For each sample, productive Simpson clonality was calculated by taking the square root of Simpson's diversity index across productive rearrangements. This is the immuneACCESS table as TCRdb keeps it, with only in-frame sequences that have V and J called. A part of the clones is gone; compared with another copy, unresolved V genes explain less than half, and the rest is unexplained. V, J and clone size derive from that table, while D and trimming were established from the DNA sequence. The table for this sample lists more than 150,000 clones; 84% of them were counted only once. The ten biggest clones cover around an eighth of the sample.

In this chain, TRBV11-2 is recombined with TRBJ2-3, and TRBD1 may be the D gene, going by 6 matching bases. This TCR was sampled from a man between 18 and 29 years old with active or convalescent COVID-19. Sequenced input: peripheral blood. The bases are TGTGCCAGCAGCTTAATTCGCGGAACCAGGGGAGATACGCAGTATTTT. This codes for CASSLIRGTRGDTQYF.